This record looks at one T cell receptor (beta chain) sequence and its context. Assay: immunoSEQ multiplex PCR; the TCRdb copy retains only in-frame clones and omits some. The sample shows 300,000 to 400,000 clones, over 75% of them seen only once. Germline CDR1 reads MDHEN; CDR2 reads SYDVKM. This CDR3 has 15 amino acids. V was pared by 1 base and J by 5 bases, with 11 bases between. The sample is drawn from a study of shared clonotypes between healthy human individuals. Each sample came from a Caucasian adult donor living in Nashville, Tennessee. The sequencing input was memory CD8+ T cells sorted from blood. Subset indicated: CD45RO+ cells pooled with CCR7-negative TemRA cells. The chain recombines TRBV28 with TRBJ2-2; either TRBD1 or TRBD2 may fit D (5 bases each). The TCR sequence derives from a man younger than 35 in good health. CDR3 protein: CASSLLGEGTGELFF. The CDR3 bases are TGTGCCAGCAGTTTATTGGGTGAGGGGACCGGGGAGCTGTTTTTT.